These 18 T cell receptor beta chains came from one sample sequenced in a study of technical replicates of blood from four donors. Only in-frame clones appear in the TCRdb table, and some are missing; sequencing was by immunoSEQ multiplex PCR. The repertoire holds around 49,000 clones, 90% to 97% seen once, with about 0.39% in the top ten. The sequencing sample was made of T cells isolated from PBMCs. The receptors come from a human donor in good health.

The rearrangement joins TRBV2 to TRBJ2-1; 9 positions agree with TRBD2. This CDR3 has 15 amino acids. Germline values: CDR1 SNHLY, CDR2 FYNNEI. With V trimmed by 7 bases and J by 9 bases, 13 bases remained unmatched. In DNA form, the CDR3 reads TGTGCCAGCATGCCGTCGCGGGAGGGTTCCGTTGAGCAGTTCTTC. Amino acid sequence: CASMPSREGSVEQFF. Together with reference TRBV2 and TRBJ2-1, the CDR3 gives the full variable domain: EPEVTQTPSHQVTQMGQEVILRCVPISNHLYFYWYRQILGQKVEFLVSFYNNEISEKSEIFDDQFSVERPDGSNFTLKIRSTKLEDSAMYFCASMPSREGSVEQFFGPGTRLTVL.

The chain has TRBV19 and TRBJ1-1, with no clear D. Germline CDR1 reads LNHDA; CDR2 reads SQIVND (reference sequence). V was shortened by 6 bases and J by 6 bases, with 8 bases between the two germline ends. The CDR3 covers 11 residues. In nucleotides, the CDR3 is TGTGCCAGTAGGACATCGGCTGAAGCTTTCTTT. Amino acids: CASRTSAEAFF.

The chain couples TRBV10-3 to TRBJ2-1; 9 bases match TRBD2. The junction had 12 bases not matched to a gene; V was cut back by 2 bases and J by 7 bases. This CDR3 is built from 17 residues. CDR1 ENHRY and CDR2 SYGVKD come from the germline V gene. The CDR3 region is CAISELGSGRTRNEQFF. The CDR3 DNA reads as TGTGCCATCAGTGAGCTGGGGAGCGGGAGGACTAGGAATGAGCAGTTCTTC.

This rearrangement joins TRBV7-2 to TRBJ1-2; possible D gene TRBD1, 5 bases. The V end lost 5 bases, the J end lost 8 bases, and 15 bases lay between the germline ends. The V gene's germline CDR1 is SGHTA and CDR2 FQGNSA. The CDR3 spans 13 residues. The CDR3 loop is CASSHITTVGYTF. CDR3 in DNA: TGTGCCAGCAGCCACATCACGACAGTAGGCTACACCTTC.

The gene calls are TRBV10-3 and TRBJ1-1; 9 nucleotides line up with TRBD1. This CDR3 is 12 amino acids long. Germline CDR1 and CDR2: ENHRY and SYGVKD. V was pared by 4 bases and J by 7 bases, with 1 base of the junction left unmatched. DNA for the CDR3: TGTGCCATCAGTGGGGGACAGGGTGAAGCTTTCTTT. It yields the protein CAISGGQGEAFF.

This chain links TRBV9 with TRBJ2-7; 8 bases align to TRBD2. In germline, CDR1 is SGDLS, CDR2 YYNGEE. V lost 5 bases, J lost 1 base, and 8 bases stayed unmatched. The CDR3 sequence is 15 residues long. CDR3 coding DNA: TGTGCCAGCAGGGGCTGGCGGGAGGCTTCCTACGAGCAGTACTTC. It translates to CASRGWREASYEQYF.

The chain recombines TRBV19 with TRBJ1-2; TRBD1 aligns across 7 bases. Germline V gene data show CDR1 as LNHDA and CDR2 as SQIVND (reference sequence). There are 13 residues in the CDR3. V gave up 8 bases and J gave up 4 bases; unmatched junction bases: 7. The CDR3 region is CASANKGAYGYTF. The DNA of the CDR3 is TGTGCCAGTGCGAACAAGGGGGCCTATGGCTACACCTTC.

The chain carries TRBV6-1 and TRBJ2-7; a weak D match, TRBD1 (6 bases). The germline V and J ends were trimmed by 8 bases and 9 bases, with 11 bases remaining between them. CDR1 MNHNS and CDR2 SASEGT come from the germline V gene. The CDR3 totals 10 residues. For the CDR3, the DNA is TGTGCCAGCTTTGGACAGCTGCAGTACTTC. Protein product: CASFGQLQYF.

This chain joins TRBV7-3 and TRBJ2-3; TRBD1 matches 7 bases. CDR1 is SGHTA, CDR2 FQGTGA, per germline. The CDR3 length is 16 residues. The trim removed 2 bases at V and 4 bases at J, leaving 9 bases unmatched. The CDR3 region has the DNA TGTGCCAGCAGCTTACATGTTTCAGGGGGTGCAGATACGCAGTATTTT. It translates to CASSLHVSGGADTQYF.

This clone was observed once. The J gene is TRBJ2-2, the V gene TRBV7-9, with D tentatively TRBD2 (5 bases). The germline V gene encodes CDR1 SEHNR and CDR2 FQNEAQ (reference sequence). The CDR3 spans 15 residues. The V end lost 5 bases, the J end lost 1 base, and 11 bases lay between the germline ends. In DNA, the CDR3 is TGTGCCAGCAGCCAACTAGGCGGGAACACCGGGGAGCTGTTTTTT. Amino acid sequence: CASSQLGGNTGELFF.

The chain joins TRBV6-6 to TRBJ2-3; D may be TRBD2 (5 bases). Trimming removed 4 bases at V and 1 base at J, with 12 bases between. Per germline, CDR1 MNHNY and CDR2 SVGAGI (reference sequence). This CDR3 is built from 15 residues. This chain's CDR3 is CASSFSTRGTDTQYF. As DNA, the CDR3 is TGTGCCAGCAGTTTCTCTACGAGGGGCACAGATACGCAGTATTTT.

This clone was recorded a few times. This chain joins TRBV6-5 and TRBJ1-1; the D is unclear. Germline V gene sequence: CDR1 MNHEY, CDR2 SVGAGI. V lost 7 bases to trimming and J lost 0 bases, with 9 bases between them. The CDR3 covers 13 residues. The CDR3 region has the DNA TGTGCCAGCAACAAGGACTTGAACACTGAAGCTTTCTTT. Its protein is CASNKDLNTEAFF.

This CDR3 reads CASSATVLAKNIQYF. As DNA, the CDR3 is TGTGCCAGCAGTGCGACAGTTCTAGCCAAAAACATTCAGTACTTC. The chain uses TRBV6-5 and TRBJ2-4, with D possibly being TRBD1 (5 bases). The CDR3 has 15 amino acids. Germline V gene data show CDR1 as MNHEY and CDR2 as SVGAGI. The ends were cut back, 5 bases at V and 0 bases at J, with 11 bases in the middle.

The CDR3 region has the DNA TGTGCCAGCAGTGGGGACAGCATTATATACAATGAGCAGTTCTTC. Protein: CASSGDSIIYNEQFF. This chain links TRBV2 with TRBJ2-1; 7 positions match TRBD1. Germline CDR1 SNHLY, CDR2 FYNNEI. V lost 4 bases to trimming and J lost 4 bases; unmatched junction nucleotides: 7. The CDR3 has 15 residues.

The V gene is TRBV9, the J gene TRBJ1-2; 7 bases fit TRBD1. The CDR3 extends over 17 amino acids. V lost 3 bases to trimming and J lost 4 bases; unmatched junction nucleotides: 15. CDR1 is SGDLS and CDR2 is YYNGEE in the germline V gene. The CDR3: CASSAPVRDSNFYGYTF. The CDR3 DNA reads TGTGCCAGCAGCGCCCCAGTGCGGGACAGTAATTTCTATGGCTACACCTTC.

CDR3 in DNA: TGTGCCAGCAGCTTAGCGGGACAGGGTACTGGAAACACCATATATTTT. This translates into CASSLAGQGTGNTIYF. The chain combines TRBV7-6 with TRBJ1-3; 9 bases fit TRBD1. The germline V gene encodes CDR1 SGHVS and CDR2 FNYEAQ. V trimming: 0 bases; J trimming: 2 bases; junction bases outside the gene matches: 2. The CDR3 covers 16 residues. Together with reference TRBV7-6 and TRBJ1-3, the CDR3 gives the full variable domain: GAGVSQSPRYKVTKRGQDVALRCDPISGHVSLYWYRQALGQGPEFLTYFNYEAQQDKSGLPNDRFSAERPEGSISTLTIQRTEQRDSAMYRCASSLAGQGTGNTIYFGEGSWLTVV.

The J gene is TRBJ1-5, the V gene TRBV7-2; a possible D gene is TRBD1 (6 bases). Germline CDR1 reads SGHTA; CDR2 reads FQGNSA. This CDR3 has 15 residues. V shed 3 bases and J shed 7 bases, with 16 bases lying between them. The CDR3 region is CASSFKQGIGQPQHF. DNA of the CDR3: TGTGCCAGCAGCTTTAAACAGGGTATTGGACAGCCCCAGCATTTT. The full variable domain, in which reference TRBV7-2 and TRBJ1-5 provide the parts outside the CDR3, is GAGVSQSPSNKVTEKGKDVELRCDPISGHTALYWYRQSLGQGLEFLIYFQGNSAPDKSGLPSDRFSAERTGGSVSTLTIQRTQQEDSAVYLCASSFKQGIGQPQHFGDGTRLSIL.

The V gene is TRBV2, the J gene TRBJ2-7, with TRBD2 matching 7 bases. The CDR3 has 14 residues. Losses at the gene ends were 8 bases for V and 2 bases for J; bases not matched to a gene: 9. Germline V gives CDR1 SNHLY, CDR2 FYNNEI. The CDR3 loop reads CASSRRELAYEQYF. CDR3 nucleotides: TGTGCCAGCTCTCGGCGGGAGTTGGCCTACGAGCAGTACTTC.